The 29 T cell receptor beta chains listed next were all sequenced from one sample in a study of cytomegalovirus exposure and HLA in healthy donors. PCR used 60 Vbeta primers and 13 Jbeta primers. Profiling relied on immunoSEQ multiplex PCR, and the TCRdb table lists in-frame clones only, not all of them. Here the sample spans about 200,000 clones, more than 60% being singletons. Sample: PBMCs. Every receptor here comes from a woman in her twenties or thirties in good health and CMV-seropositive.

V and J are TRBV9 and TRBJ2-1; D is possibly TRBD2 (6 bases). The ends were cut back, 0 bases at V and 2 bases at J, with 12 bases in the middle. The CDR3 runs 16 residues. Germline V gives CDR1 SGDLS, CDR2 YYNGEE. The CDR3 spells CASSVVGGLAYNEQFF. CDR3 in DNA: TGTGCCAGCAGCGTAGTGGGGGGACTGGCCTACAATGAGCAGTTCTTC.

In this sample, this clone turned up a few times. The gene calls are TRBV5-1 and TRBJ2-2; D is ambiguous. CDR1 is SGHRS and CDR2 is YFSETQ in the germline V gene. The length of the CDR3 is 13 residues. Deletions cut 0 bases from V and 3 bases from J, with 3 bases between. Written as DNA, the CDR3 is TGCGCCAGCAGCTTGGACTACACCGGGGAGCTGTTTTTT. Translating gives CASSLDYTGELFF.

The V and J genes are TRBV5-4 and TRBJ2-1, with 7 positions matching TRBD2. V shed 1 base and J 3 bases; nucleotides not matched to a gene: 4. From germline, CDR1 is SGHNT and CDR2 YYREEE (reference sequence). The CDR3 length is 15 residues. CDR3: CASSLRRTSYNEQFF. CDR3 coding DNA: TGTGCCAGCAGCTTGAGGCGGACTAGCTACAATGAGCAGTTCTTC.

V is TRBV30 and J is TRBJ1-2; no reliable D call. CDR3 length: 11 residues. Deletions cut 4 bases from V and 8 bases from J, with 11 bases between. Germline-derived CDR1 and CDR2 are GTSNPN and SVGIG (reference sequence). This CDR3 reads CAWTRTGGYTF. The DNA of the CDR3 is TGTGCCTGGACCAGGACGGGGGGCTACACCTTC.

In its sample, this clone was seen a few times. The chain carries TRBV12-5 and TRBJ2-3; 8 nucleotides agree with TRBD2. V lost 8 bases and J lost 3; bases outside the gene matches: 4. The CDR3 length is 13 residues. The germline gives CDR1 LGHNT, CDR2 FRNRAP. CDR3 sequence reads: CASHASGTDTQYF. The CDR3 nucleotides read TGTGCTAGTCATGCTAGCGGGACAGATACGCAGTATTTT. Combining the CDR3 with reference TRBV12-5 and TRBJ2-3 gives the whole variable domain DARVTQTPRHKVTEMGQEVTMRCQPILGHNTVFWYRQTMMQGLELLAYFRNRAPLDDSGMPKDRFSAEMPDATLATLKIQPSEPRDSAVYFCASHASGTDTQYFGPGTRLTVL.

Only a few counts were recorded for this clone. V gene TRBV5-1 combines with J gene TRBJ2-2, with 8 positions matching TRBD1. The CDR3 totals 17 residues. Per germline, CDR1 SGHRS and CDR2 YFSETQ. Germline trimming cut 4 bases from V and 3 bases from J; bases unmatched to any gene: 11. Here the CDR3 DNA reads TGCGCCAGCAGCACTGATCCGGGACAGGCCTACACCGGGGAGCTGTTTTTT. Amino acids: CASSTDPGQAYTGELFF.

The chain links TRBV7-2 to TRBJ1-4, with a possible D match to TRBD1 (5 bases). The CDR3 is made up of 15 amino acids. Trimming pared 3 bases from V and 8 bases from J, leaving 16 bases between. Germline lookup yields CDR1 SGHTA and CDR2 FQGNSA. The CDR3 coding sequence is TGTGCCAGCAGCTTGGCAGGGTATAGATTGGAAAAACTGTTTTTT. Its protein is CASSLAGYRLEKLFF. Combining the CDR3 with reference TRBV7-2 and TRBJ1-4 gives the whole variable domain GAGVSQSPSNKVTEKGKDVELRCDPISGHTALYWYRQSLGQGLEFLIYFQGNSAPDKSGLPSDRFSAERTGGSVSTLTIQRTQQEDSAVYLCASSLAGYRLEKLFFGSGTQLSVL.

The chain joins TRBV18 to TRBJ1-5, with TRBD1 matching 9 bases. The CDR3 totals 16 residues. J lost 1 base, V lost 2 bases, and 3 bases had no gene match. Germline CDR1 reads KGHSH; CDR2 reads LQKENI. In DNA, the CDR3 is TGTGCCAGCTCACCAGGGACAGGGCCGAGCAATCAGCCCCAGCATTTT. This translates into CASSPGTGPSNQPQHF.

The chain joins TRBV30 to TRBJ1-1; D is unresolved. Germline assignment: CDR1 GTSNPN and CDR2 SVGIG (reference sequence). CDR3 size: 13 residues. Trimming left V 4 bases short and J 1 base short, with 10 bases between. CDR3 bases: TGTGCCTGGATTAGGCGGAAGAACACTGAAGCTTTCTTT. Translating it yields CAWIRRKNTEAFF.

This clone was seen a few times. This CDR3 reads CASSPRDRGLRNQPQHF. The CDR3 DNA reads TGCGCCAGCAGTCCCCGGGACAGGGGGCTGCGCAATCAGCCCCAGCATTTT. The chain has TRBV10-2 and TRBJ1-5; TRBD1 agrees at 12 bases. Trimming took 5 bases from V and 2 from J; bases not matched to a gene: 7. The CDR3 is 17 residues long. CDR1 is WSHSY and CDR2 is SAAADI in the germline V gene.

This clone was observed a handful of times. This sample also contains other DNA sequences that code for the same CDR3. The chain links TRBV4-3 to TRBJ2-7; D is possibly TRBD2 (5 bases). The CDR3 sequence is 14 residues long. Trimming removed 0 bases from V and 3 bases from J, with 9 bases in between. Germline assignment: CDR1 LGHNA and CDR2 YSLEER. This chain's CDR3 is CASSQDIGDYEQYF. The DNA of the CDR3 is TGCGCCAGCAGCCAAGATATCGGGGACTACGAGCAGTACTTC.

V usage is TRBV27 and J usage is TRBJ1-6, with TRBD1 matching over 10 bases. J gave up 7 bases and V 5 bases, and 17 bases lay outside the gene matches. CDR1 and CDR2 from the germline V gene are MNHEY and SMNVEV (reference sequence). The CDR3 consists of 19 residues. CDR3: CASSMAGQGTYFRNSPLHF. CDR3 nucleotide sequence: TGTGCCAGCAGTATGGCGGGACAGGGGACTTATTTCCGGAATTCACCCCTCCACTTT.

The chain recombines TRBV19 with TRBJ2-7, with 7 positions matching TRBD1. CDR3 length: 14 amino acids. CDR1 LNHDA and CDR2 SQIVND come from the germline V gene (reference sequence). With 6 bases clipped from V and 3 bases from J, the junction kept 8 bases outside the gene matches. In DNA, the CDR3 is TGTGCCAGTAGCCGCGACAGGGACCTCTACGAGCAGTACTTC. Translation: CASSRDRDLYEQYF.

The V and J genes are TRBV5-1 and TRBJ2-5; weak D call: TRBD2 (5 bases). CDR3 length: 17 amino acids. Trimming removed 0 bases at V and 2 bases at J, with 17 bases between. Germline V gene sequence: CDR1 SGHRS, CDR2 YFSETQ. The CDR3 DNA sequence: TGCGCCAGCAGCTTGGGGCCTGGGGAGTCTATACAAGAGACCCAGTACTTC. Translated: CASSLGPGESIQETQYF.

The chain has TRBV11-2 and TRBJ2-2, with D perhaps TRBD1 (5 bases). The CDR3 is 13 residues long. V was shortened by 4 bases and J by 6 bases, with 9 bases between the two germline ends. Germline loops: CDR1 SGHAT, CDR2 FQNNGV. The CDR3 nucleotides are TGTGCCAGCAGCTCATCAGGGTCCGGGGAGCTGTTTTTT. It specifies CASSSSGSGELFF.

This clone turned up a few times. The V gene is TRBV7-3, the J gene TRBJ2-1, with D unresolved. Germline CDR1 reads SGHTA; CDR2 reads FQGTGA. Trimming removed 5 bases from V and 0 bases from J, with 5 bases in between. This CDR3 comprises 13 residues. The CDR3 DNA follows: TGTGCCAGCAGCCCCAGCTCCTACAATGAGCAGTTCTTC. It codes for CASSPSSYNEQFF.

The J gene is TRBJ2-1, the V gene TRBV7-9; 7 positions agree with TRBD2. Germline trimming cut 6 bases from V and 12 bases from J; bases unmatched to any gene: 17. The V gene's germline CDR1 is SEHNR and CDR2 FQNEAQ (reference sequence). This CDR3 spans 15 amino acids. CDR3 residues: CASSPRGRDYLLQFF. CDR3 coding DNA: TGTGCCAGCAGTCCTAGAGGTCGGGACTACCTACTGCAGTTCTTC.

This chain uses TRBV9 with TRBJ2-3; perhaps TRBD2 as D (5 bases). This CDR3 contains 14 residues. The V gene's germline CDR1 is SGDLS and CDR2 YYNGEE. V lost 0 bases, J lost 5 bases, and 10 bases lay in between. The CDR3 region has the DNA TGTGCCAGCAGCGTAGGCCTAGCTGAAGATACGCAGTATTTT. Its protein product is CASSVGLAEDTQYF.

J is TRBJ2-1 and V is TRBV1; TRBD2, as called in the table, went unchecked against the DNA. TRBV1 is an annotated pseudogene. This CDR3 has 16 amino acids. Here the CDR3 DNA reads TGCACCAGCAGCCTTTTAGGACTAGCGACCTACAATGAGCAGTTCTTC. Translated: CTSSLLGLATYNEQFF.

The V call is TRBV23-1, the J call TRBJ2-7, with D possibly being TRBD2 (5 bases). TRBV23-1 falls under the ORF class, with uncertain function. CDR3 length equals 11 residues. V lost 11 bases and J 5 bases, leaving 13 bases between the germline ends. The chain's CDR3 is CARGDTNEQYF. CDR3 sequence (DNA): TGCGCCCGGGGAGACACAAACGAGCAGTACTTC.

The chain employs TRBV18 and TRBJ1-1, with D perhaps TRBD1 (5 bases). Between the trimmed V and J ends, which lost 0 bases and 1 base, there was a span of 12 bases. This CDR3 spans 16 amino acids. Germline V CDR1 and CDR2: KGHSH, LQKENI. CDR3 sequence: CASSPPVGGKNTEAFF. The CDR3 nucleotides are TGTGCCAGCTCACCACCTGTGGGGGGGAAGAACACTGAAGCTTTCTTT.

The chain uses TRBV27 and TRBJ1-2; tentative D call: TRBD1 (5 bases). Germline CDR1 MNHEY, CDR2 SMNVEV (reference sequence). The CDR3 is made up of 14 amino acids. Trimming pared 6 bases from V and 2 bases from J, leaving 13 bases between. CDR3: CASRRGWGNYGYTF. The CDR3 region has the DNA TGTGCCAGCAGGCGGGGGTGGGGAAACTATGGCTACACCTTC.

The CDR3 spells CASSQERVVAAYNEQFF. In DNA form, the CDR3 reads TGCGCCAGCAGCCAAGAGCGGGTAGTTGCGGCCTACAATGAGCAGTTCTTC. The genes are TRBV4-1 and TRBJ2-1, with D maybe TRBD2 (5 bases). V was cut by 0 bases and J by 2 bases, with 14 bases left in between. The CDR3 length is 17 residues. The germline V gene has CDR1 MGHRA and CDR2 YSYEKL.

The chain's CDR3 is CASSLRDRGTEAFF. The CDR3 region has the DNA TGCGCCAGCAGCTTAAGGGACAGGGGCACTGAAGCTTTCTTT. V gene TRBV5-1 combines with J gene TRBJ1-1, with 10 bases that match TRBD1. The germline CDR1 and CDR2 sequences are SGHRS and YFSETQ. V trimming: 2 bases; J trimming: 4 bases; junction bases outside the gene matches: 2. The CDR3 is 14 residues long.

This chain links TRBV5-4 with TRBJ2-3, with TRBD1 matching 8 bases. From germline, CDR1 is SGHNT and CDR2 YYREEE (reference sequence). Trimming removed 4 bases from V and 1 base from J; junction bases left unmatched: 8. The CDR3 is 16 residues long. CDR3 in DNA: TGTGCCAGCAGCCCCCAGGGGGCAGATGGCACAGATACGCAGTATTTT. This encodes CASSPQGADGTDTQYF.

This sequence joins TRBV7-3 and TRBJ2-3; the match to TRBD2 covers 12 bases. In germline, CDR1 is SGHTA, CDR2 FQGTGA. Trimming cost V 5 bases and J 7 bases; bases outside gene matches: 13. The CDR3 length is 17 residues. Written as DNA, the CDR3 is TGTGCCAGCAGCCCCCCAGAAGCTAGCGGGGGGGCAAATACGCAGTATTTT. Its translation is CASSPPEASGGANTQYF. The variable domain in full, with the rest retrieved from reference TRBV7-3 and TRBJ2-3, is GAGVSQTPSNKVTEKGKYVELRCDPISGHTALYWYRQSLGQGPEFLIYFQGTGAADDSGLPNDRFFAVRPEGSVSTLKIQRTERGDSAVYLCASSPPEASGGANTQYFGPGTRLTVL.

The J gene is TRBJ1-1, the V gene TRBV2, with a possible D match to TRBD1 (6 bases). CDR3 size: 14 residues. Germline-derived CDR1 and CDR2 are SNHLY and FYNNEI. Trimming stripped 6 bases from V and 3 bases from J, with 14 bases between. CDR3 nucleotide sequence: TGTGCCAGCAGCTCCAGGGGCTTGGACACTGAAGCTTTCTTT. As protein: CASSSRGLDTEAFF.

The chain combines TRBV4-2 with TRBJ2-4; maybe TRBD1 (7 bases). This CDR3 region has 20 residues. Germline-derived CDR1 and CDR2 are LGHNA and YNFKEQ. Deletions cut 0 bases from V and 1 base from J, with 22 bases between. CDR3 sequence reads: CASSQESVFGLQGAKNIQYF. CDR3 DNA: TGTGCCAGCAGCCAAGAATCGGTCTTCGGACTACAGGGGGCCAAAAACATTCAGTACTTC.

The CDR3 DNA reads as TGCGCCAGCAGTCAAGGGGGCAGGGAAAGGCCCGGTGAACAGCCCCAGCATTTT. Protein sequence: CASSQGGRERPGEQPQHF. The V and J genes are TRBV23-1 and TRBJ1-5; the D gene is possibly TRBD1 (6 bases). TRBV23-1 is an ORF; its function is uncertain. Trimming removed 2 bases from V and 7 bases from J, with 24 bases in between. This CDR3 has 18 residues.